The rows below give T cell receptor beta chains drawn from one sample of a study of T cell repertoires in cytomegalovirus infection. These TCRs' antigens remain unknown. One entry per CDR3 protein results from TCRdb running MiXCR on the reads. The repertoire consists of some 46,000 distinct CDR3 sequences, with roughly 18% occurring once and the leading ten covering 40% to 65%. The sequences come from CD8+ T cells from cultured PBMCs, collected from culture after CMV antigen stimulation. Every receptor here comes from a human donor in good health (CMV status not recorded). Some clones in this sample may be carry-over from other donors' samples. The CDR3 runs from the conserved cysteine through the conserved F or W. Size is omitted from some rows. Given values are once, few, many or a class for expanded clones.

CDR3: CASGPAARAGETQYF
size: many
J: TRBJ2-5
V: TRBV12-5

CDR3: CASSPRFRGRYEQYF
size: NA
J: TRBJ2-7
V: TRBV11-1

CDR3: CASSNREFRTDTQYF
size: few
J: TRBJ2-3
V: TRBV19

CDR3: CASSSPSGKISYNEQFF
size: many
J: TRBJ2-1
V: TRBV6-2/TRBV6-3

CDR3: CASSPRDGRLGGNEQFF
size: few
J: TRBJ2-1
V: TRBV7-9

CDR3: CASSLVSNEQFF
size: NA
J: TRBJ2-1
V: TRBV11-3

CDR3: CASNEGGAYEQYF
size: NA
J: TRBJ2-7
V: TRBV7-6

CDR3: CASSPLQGSNQPQHF
size: large
J: TRBJ1-5
V: TRBV28

CDR3: CASSFRYEQYF
size: NA
J: TRBJ2-7
V: TRBV28

CDR3: CASSQDGNTEAFF
size: many
J: TRBJ1-1
V: TRBV4-2

CDR3: CASSFDRVGSNYGYTF
size: NA
J: TRBJ1-2
V: TRBV27

CDR3: CASSLQVWGEQYF
size: NA
J: TRBJ2-7
V: TRBV28

CDR3: CASSLSVGVWQFF
size: NA
J: TRBJ2-1
V: TRBV27

CDR3: CASSPGQGYYGYTF
size: few
J: TRBJ1-2
V: TRBV27

CDR3: CASSEGRTSGTGELFF
size: many
J: TRBJ2-2
V: TRBV25-1

CDR3: CASSLSRLAGGETQYF
size: few
J: TRBJ2-5
V: TRBV12-3/TRBV12-4

CDR3: CASRAGQGAQGYTF
size: few
J: TRBJ1-2
V: TRBV5-6

CDR3: CASTREREVTDTQYF
size: NA
J: TRBJ2-3
V: TRBV6-2/TRBV6-3

CDR3: CASSSIRDSQETQYF
size: few
J: TRBJ2-5
V: TRBV7-9

CDR3: CASSSGHDQPQHF
size: NA
J: TRBJ1-5
V: TRBV7-8

CDR3: CASGTRGQKNTEAFF
size: NA
J: TRBJ1-1
V: TRBV7-6

CDR3: CASSETTGGNSPLHF
size: many
J: TRBJ1-6
V: TRBV6-2/TRBV6-3

CDR3: CASSQFLGEGDTQYF
size: NA
J: TRBJ2-3
V: TRBV4-1

CDR3: CSARDQGLSYEQYF
size: few
J: TRBJ2-7
V: TRBV20-1

CDR3: CASSTGYNEQFF
size: NA
J: TRBJ2-1
V: TRBV14

CDR3: CASSVASGTVEQYF
size: few
J: TRBJ2-7
V: TRBV9

CDR3: CASSLAGRGTDTQYF
size: few
J: TRBJ2-3
V: TRBV7-3

CDR3: CASSPTGVSVYGYTF
size: many
J: TRBJ1-2
V: TRBV7-9

CDR3: CASSQVGAGDTEAFF
size: many
J: TRBJ1-1
V: TRBV4-1

CDR3: CASSHSGTETQYF
size: NA
J: TRBJ2-5
V: TRBV4-3

CDR3: CASLSSFIDGYTF
size: many
J: TRBJ1-2
V: TRBV19

CDR3: CATGGADSYEQYF
size: many
J: TRBJ2-7
V: TRBV11-2

CDR3: CASGLGSGNTIYF
size: NA
J: TRBJ1-3
V: TRBV6-6

CDR3: CASSGRDRAEKLFF
size: NA
J: TRBJ1-4
V: TRBV7-3

CDR3: CSARVTETQYF
size: many
J: TRBJ2-5
V: TRBV20-1

CDR3: CASSVASNEQFF
size: NA
J: TRBJ2-1
V: TRBV9

CDR3: CASSGTGRSSYEQYF
size: many
J: TRBJ2-7
V: TRBV28

CDR3: CASSPITSGSRNEQYF
size: NA
J: TRBJ2-7
V: TRBV11-2

CDR3: CASSQDWGDAYNEQFF
size: NA
J: TRBJ2-1
V: TRBV4-3

CDR3: CAIRPSDGGYGYTF
size: NA
J: TRBJ1-2
V: TRBV28

CDR3: CASSSSQRERYNEQFF
size: NA
J: TRBJ2-1
V: TRBV12-3/TRBV12-4

CDR3: CASSLSRRGAGEQYF
size: few
J: TRBJ2-7
V: TRBV27

CDR3: CASSLEAVGGRQFF
size: NA
J: TRBJ2-1
V: TRBV27

CDR3: CASSQDPVGGSEKLFF
size: many
J: TRBJ1-4
V: TRBV4-3

CDR3: CASEGVSSYNEQFF
size: many
J: TRBJ2-1
V: TRBV12-3/TRBV12-4

CDR3: CASSLSGQGAAFF
size: few
J: TRBJ1-1
V: TRBV28

CDR3: CASSRQDTPDYGYTF
size: many
J: TRBJ1-2
V: TRBV7-9

CDR3: CASSEGRRERKLFF
size: NA
J: TRBJ1-4
V: TRBV3-1

CDR3: CASSFGADTQYF
size: few
J: TRBJ2-3
V: TRBV11-3

CDR3: CASSRDRGLTDTQYF
size: few
J: TRBJ2-3
V: TRBV19